Following are 23 T cell receptor beta chains from one sample sequenced in a study of OX40 agonist ivuxolimab in advanced cancers. Sequencing used immunoSEQ multiplex PCR; TCRdb keeps in-frame clones, though not all of them. Here the sample spans 45,000 to 55,000 clones, 65% to 85% being singletons. The sequences come from CD4+ or CD8+ T cells sorted from blood, collected in a trial of the OX40 agonist ivuxolimab. These receptor sequences come from an adult with an advanced solid tumor such as melanoma, head and neck, liver or kidney cancer.

The chain joins TRBV5-4 to TRBJ2-2; D call uncertain. The V end lost 3 bases, the J end lost 10 bases, and 7 bases lay between the germline ends. CDR1 is SGHNT and CDR2 is YYREEE in the germline V gene (reference sequence). The CDR3 is made up of 11 amino acids. The DNA for the CDR3 is TGTGCCAGCAGCTCAATAGCGGAGCTGTTTTTT. Protein sequence: CASSSIAELFF.

The chain carries TRBV7-3 and TRBJ2-5; 8 bases line up with TRBD1. The CDR3 extends over 17 amino acids. After removal of 5 bases from V and 2 bases from J, the junction contained 13 bases not matched to a gene. CDR1 SGHTA and CDR2 FQGTGA come from the germline V gene. CDR3 DNA sequence: TGTGCCAGCAGCCTTGGCGGGACAGGTGCTGTGCAAGAGACCCAGTACTTC. This sequence encodes CASSLGGTGAVQETQYF.

The chain has TRBV6-1 and TRBJ1-2, with D perhaps matching TRBD1 (6 bases). Germline V gene data show CDR1 as MNHNS and CDR2 as SASEGT. The CDR3 extends over 14 amino acids. With 2 bases removed from V and 8 bases from J, the gap between germline ends came to 15 bases. The DNA of the CDR3 is TGTGCCAGCAGTGAACTGACAGGACCCCACGGCTACACCTTC. Its protein product is CASSELTGPHGYTF.

V usage is TRBV7-9 and J usage is TRBJ1-4, with 10 bases that match TRBD1. The junction had 2 bases not matched to a gene; V was cut back by 2 bases and J by 8 bases. Germline CDR1 and CDR2: SEHNR and FQNEAQ (reference sequence). The CDR3 has 14 amino acids. CDR3 DNA: TGTGCCAGCAGCTTAAGACAGGGGGCCGAAAAACTGTTTTTT. Protein sequence: CASSLRQGAEKLFF.

The J gene is TRBJ2-3, the V gene TRBV2, with 11 bases that match TRBD2. The CDR3 runs 15 residues. Trimming cost V 5 bases and J 7 bases; bases outside gene matches: 8. Germline loops: CDR1 SNHLY, CDR2 FYNNEI. The CDR3 loop is CASSFSGGASNTQYF. In nucleotides, the CDR3 is TGTGCCAGCAGTTTTAGCGGGGGGGCTTCAAATACGCAGTATTTT.

The genes are TRBV5-1 and TRBJ2-1; 10 positions agree with TRBD1. CDR3 size: 16 residues. Germline loops: CDR1 SGHRS, CDR2 YFSETQ. V lost 4 bases, J lost 9 bases, and 13 bases stayed unmatched. As DNA, the CDR3 is TGCGCCAGCAGCGCGCGGAGGACAGGGGGTTTCGGTGAGCAGTTCTTC. Translation gives CASSARRTGGFGEQFF.

The V call is TRBV4-2, the J call TRBJ2-7; 7 nucleotides match TRBD1. In germline, CDR1 is LGHNA, CDR2 YNFKEQ. V was pared by 3 bases and J by 2 bases, with 7 bases of the junction left unmatched. The CDR3 is made up of 15 amino acids. The CDR3 region is CASSQASGQTYEQYF. Here the CDR3 DNA reads TGTGCCAGCAGCCAGGCCTCGGGACAGACCTACGAGCAGTACTTC.

This clone was seen once. This chain uses TRBV4-1 with TRBJ2-7; TRBD1 might be the D (6 bases). CDR3 length equals 17 residues. Germline V gene sequence: CDR1 MGHRA, CDR2 YSYEKL. The ends were cut back, 0 bases at V and 1 base at J, with 16 bases in the middle. The CDR3: CASSQEGGTFGSYEQYF. The CDR3 nucleotides are TGCGCCAGCAGCCAAGAAGGTGGGACATTCGGATCCTACGAGCAGTACTTC.

For this clone: One end of the junction does not line up with germline, which may come from a read error. CDR3 region: CSVQDLWGTEELFF. The CDR3 coding sequence is TGCAGCGTTCAGGATTTATGGGGTACCGAGGAGCTGTTTTTT. The chain couples TRBV29-1 to TRBJ2-2; D unresolved. The CDR3 totals 14 residues. Germline V gives CDR1 SQVTM, CDR2 ANQGSEA.

In DNA form, the CDR3 reads TGTGCCAGCAGCGTCAGAGCGGCGGGGCAAATCAGGTCAGATACGCAGTATTTT. Residues: CASSVRAAGQIRSDTQYF. The V and J genes are TRBV5-6 and TRBJ2-3; D possibly corresponds to TRBD2 (6 bases). Germline lookup yields CDR1 SGHDT and CDR2 YYEEEE. V lost 4 bases, J lost 4 bases, and 25 bases lay in between. The CDR3 runs to 18 residues.

V usage is TRBV6-5 and J usage is TRBJ1-1; TRBD1 is a possible D gene (6 bases). This CDR3 has 13 amino acids. V was trimmed by 7 bases and J by 12 bases, leaving 21 bases between them. Germline CDR1 and CDR2: MNHEY and SVGAGI. CDR3 sequence reads: CASKPEGGRLTFF. The CDR3 coding sequence is TGTGCCAGCAAACCCGAAGGGGGGAGGTTAACTTTCTTT.

V gene TRBV6-4 combines with J gene TRBJ1-1; a possible D gene is TRBD1 (5 bases). This CDR3 is 15 amino acids long. Germline V lookup: CDR1 MRHNA, CDR2 SNTAGT. Trimming took off 4 bases at V and 12 bases at J, with 24 bases between the two ends. The CDR3 coding sequence is TGTGCCAGCAGTGTGTCCCCCCGGAACCGACAGAAAACTTTCTTT. Amino acid sequence: CASSVSPRNRQKTFF.

The genes are TRBV7-2 and TRBJ2-7, with D uncertain. Trimming stripped 5 bases from V and 7 bases from J, with 12 bases between. The germline V gene has CDR1 SGHTA and CDR2 FQGNSA. The CDR3 covers 12 residues. The CDR3 spells CASSLLFGEQYF. CDR3 DNA sequence: TGTGCCAGCAGCCTTCTCTTCGGGGAGCAGTACTTC. Complete variable domain (other parts from reference TRBV7-2 and TRBJ2-7): GAGVSQSPSNKVTEKGKDVELRCDPISGHTALYWYRQSLGQGLEFLIYFQGNSAPDKSGLPSDRFSAERTGGSVSTLTIQRTQQEDSAVYLCASSLLFGEQYFGPGTRLTVT.

This chain connects TRBV5-4 to TRBJ1-2; no clear D gene. Trimming stripped 0 bases from V and 7 bases from J, with 13 bases between. CDR1 is SGHNT and CDR2 is YYREEE in the germline V gene (reference sequence). This CDR3 region has 14 residues. Here the CDR3 reads CASSLAARDRGYTF. CDR3 sequence (DNA): TGTGCCAGCAGCTTGGCCGCCCGCGACCGTGGCTACACCTTC.

The chain links TRBV5-1 to TRBJ1-4; weak D call: TRBD1 (6 bases). The CDR3 has 15 amino acids. Trimming cost V 4 bases and J 3 bases, with 13 bases left between them. Germline V lookup: CDR1 SGHRS, CDR2 YFSETQ. The chain's CDR3 is CASSGTAGANEKLFF. CDR3 sequence (DNA): TGCGCCAGCAGCGGCACAGCAGGGGCTAATGAAAAACTGTTTTTT.

The V and J genes are TRBV5-6 and TRBJ1-4; D unresolved. Germline V CDR1 and CDR2: SGHDT, YYEEEE. The CDR3 has 14 amino acids. The germline V and J ends were trimmed by 3 bases and 0 bases, with 6 bases remaining between them. The CDR3 sequence is CASSSGATNEKLFF. The DNA for the CDR3 is TGTGCCAGCAGCTCCGGGGCAACTAATGAAAAACTGTTTTTT.

This chain connects TRBV21-1 to TRBJ2-7. TRBV21-1 is designated a pseudogene. The CDR3 spans 14 residues. In DNA, the CDR3 is TGTGCCAGCAGCGGCCGGGCCCGACGGGCGGAGCAGTACTTC. It is translated as CASSGRARRAEQYF.

This rearrangement joins TRBV19 to TRBJ2-5; D not resolved. The CDR3 length is 14 residues. V was pared by 0 bases and J by 6 bases, with 11 bases between. Germline V CDR1 and CDR2: LNHDA, SQIVND (reference sequence). CDR3 in DNA: TGTGCCAGTAGTATAGATGACGGGTTTCAGACCCAGTACTTC. Translated, it gives CASSIDDGFQTQYF. Using reference TRBV19 and TRBJ2-5 for the parts outside the CDR3, the full variable domain is DGGITQSPKYLFRKEGQNVTLSCEQNLNHDAMYWYRQDPGQGLRLIYYSQIVNDFQKGDIAEGYSVSREKKESFPLTVTSAQKNPTAFYLCASSIDDGFQTQYFGPGTRLLVL.

The chain couples TRBV7-2 to TRBJ2-5; D perhaps matches TRBD1 (5 bases). This CDR3 is built from 15 residues. V was cut by 0 bases and J by 1 base, with 9 bases left in between. From germline, CDR1 is SGHTA and CDR2 FQGNSA. The CDR3 DNA is TGTGCCAGCAGCTTAGCTATTGGGGCCCAAGAGACCCAGTACTTC. As protein: CASSLAIGAQETQYF.

The rearrangement links TRBV2 to TRBJ1-3; tentative D call: TRBD1 (5 bases). V dropped 3 bases and J dropped 2 bases, with 11 bases sitting between them. The CDR3 sequence is 15 residues long. CDR1 is SNHLY, CDR2 FYNNEI, per germline. CDR3 nucleotide sequence: TGTGCCAGCAGTGAGGGGGTTTATCCTGGAAACACCATATATTTT. Translation: CASSEGVYPGNTIYF. The full variable domain, rest sourced from reference TRBV2 and TRBJ1-3, is EPEVTQTPSHQVTQMGQEVILRCVPISNHLYFYWYRQILGQKVEFLVSFYNNEISEKSEIFDDQFSVERPDGSNFTLKIRSTKLEDSAMYFCASSEGVYPGNTIYFGEGSWLTVV.

The chain joins TRBV11-2 to TRBJ2-7; TRBD1 matches 8 bases. The CDR3 contains 14 residues. After removal of 5 bases from V and 4 bases from J, the junction contained 7 bases not matched to a gene. CDR1 SGHAT and CDR2 FQNNGV come from the germline V gene. The DNA for the CDR3 is TGTGCCAGCAGCCTCGGGACAGGACATTACGAGCAGTACTTC. This encodes CASSLGTGHYEQYF.

For this clone: This CDR3 is also generated by other DNA sequences in the sample. The rearrangement links TRBV9 to TRBJ2-5, with TRBD1 as a possible D gene (6 bases). V was trimmed by 4 bases and J by 5 bases, leaving 15 bases between them. The germline V gene encodes CDR1 SGDLS and CDR2 YYNGEE. This CDR3 spans 14 amino acids. The CDR3 DNA reads as TGTGCCAGCAGCACCCAGGGGATCCAGGAGACCCAGTACTTC. Its translation: CASSTQGIQETQYF.

This clone was seen more than once but under ten times. The chain is built from TRBV5-1 and TRBJ2-3; 9 bases are a match to TRBD2. CDR3 size: 16 residues. CDR1 SGHRS and CDR2 YFSETQ come from the germline V gene. V gave up 4 bases and J gave up 0 bases; unmatched junction bases: 6. The CDR3 protein is CASSPGLATSTDTQYF. The CDR3 DNA reads as TGCGCCAGCAGCCCCGGACTAGCGACTAGCACAGATACGCAGTATTTT.